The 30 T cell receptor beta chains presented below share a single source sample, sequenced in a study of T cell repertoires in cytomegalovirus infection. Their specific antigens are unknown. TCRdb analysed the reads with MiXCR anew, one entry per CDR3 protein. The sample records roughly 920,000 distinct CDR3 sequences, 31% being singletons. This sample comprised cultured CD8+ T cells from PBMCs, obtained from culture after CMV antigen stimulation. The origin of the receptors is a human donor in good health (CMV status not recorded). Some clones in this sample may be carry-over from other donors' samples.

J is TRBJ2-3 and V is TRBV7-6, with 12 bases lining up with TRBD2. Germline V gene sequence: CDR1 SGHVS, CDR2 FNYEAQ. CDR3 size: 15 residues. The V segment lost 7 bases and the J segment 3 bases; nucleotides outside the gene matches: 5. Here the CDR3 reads CASTLGTSGTDTQYF. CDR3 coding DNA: TGTGCCAGCACCCTTGGGACTAGCGGGACAGATACGCAGTATTTT. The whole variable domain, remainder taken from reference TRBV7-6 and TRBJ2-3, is GAGVSQSPRYKVTKRGQDVALRCDPISGHVSLYWYRQALGQGPEFLTYFNYEAQQDKSGLPNDRFSAERPEGSISTLTIQRTEQRDSAMYRCASTLGTSGTDTQYFGPGTRLTVL.

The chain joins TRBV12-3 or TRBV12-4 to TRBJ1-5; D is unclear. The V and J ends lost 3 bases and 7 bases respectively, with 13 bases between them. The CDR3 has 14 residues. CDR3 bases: TGTGCCAGCAGTTTCGAAGGTGTTGGGCAGCCCCAGCATTTT. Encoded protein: CASSFEGVGQPQHF.

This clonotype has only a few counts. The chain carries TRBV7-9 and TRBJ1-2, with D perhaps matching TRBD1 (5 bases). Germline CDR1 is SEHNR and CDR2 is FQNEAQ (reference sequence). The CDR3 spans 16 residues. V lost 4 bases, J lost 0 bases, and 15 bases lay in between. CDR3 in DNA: TGTGCCAGCAGCTCCACAGGTATCAGAGCTAACTATGGCTACACCTTC. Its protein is CASSSTGIRANYGYTF.

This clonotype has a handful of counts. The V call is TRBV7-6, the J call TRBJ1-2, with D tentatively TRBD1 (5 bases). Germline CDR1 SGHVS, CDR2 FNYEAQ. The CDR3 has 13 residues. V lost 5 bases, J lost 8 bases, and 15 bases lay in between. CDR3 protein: CASSHGTALGYTF. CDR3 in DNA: TGTGCCAGCAGCCATGGGACGGCCCTAGGCTACACCTTC.

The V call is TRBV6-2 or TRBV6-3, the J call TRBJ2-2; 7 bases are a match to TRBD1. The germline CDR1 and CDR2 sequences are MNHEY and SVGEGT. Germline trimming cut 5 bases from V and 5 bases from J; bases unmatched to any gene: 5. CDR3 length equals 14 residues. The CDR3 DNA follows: TGTGCCAGCAGTCACAGGGGTGCTACCGGGGAGCTGTTTTTT. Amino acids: CASSHRGATGELFF.

Here the CDR3 DNA reads TGTGCCAGCAGTTTAGTTTCTTCCTCCTACGAGCAGTACTTC. Its translation is CASSLVSSSYEQYF. The chain recombines TRBV27 with TRBJ2-7; D not certain. CDR1 is MNHEY, CDR2 SMNVEV, per germline (reference sequence). The CDR3 sequence is 14 residues long. V shed 2 bases and J shed 0 bases, with 8 bases lying between them.

CDR3 protein: CASSFAPSGTAEGGYTF. The CDR3 coding sequence is TGTGCCAGCAGTTTTGCACCGTCTGGGACGGCGGAAGGGGGCTACACCTTC. The chain combines TRBV12-3 or TRBV12-4 with TRBJ1-2; TRBD1 might be the D (5 bases). The CDR3 totals 17 residues. Trimming took 3 bases from V and 8 from J, leaving 25 bases between them.

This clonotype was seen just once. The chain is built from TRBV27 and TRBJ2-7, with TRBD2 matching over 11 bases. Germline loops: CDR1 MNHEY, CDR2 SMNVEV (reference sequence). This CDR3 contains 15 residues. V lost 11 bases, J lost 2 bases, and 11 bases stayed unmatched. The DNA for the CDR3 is TGTGCCGTACAGCCTAGCGGGGGGAACCCCTACGAGCAGTACGTC. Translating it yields CAVQPSGGNPYEQYV.

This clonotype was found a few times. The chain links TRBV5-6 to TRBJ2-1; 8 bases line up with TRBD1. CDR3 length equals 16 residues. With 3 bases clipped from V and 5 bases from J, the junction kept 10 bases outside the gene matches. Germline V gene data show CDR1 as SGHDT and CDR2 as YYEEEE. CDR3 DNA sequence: TGTGCCAGCAGCTACTTGACAGGGGATTTGCACAATGAGCAGTTCTTC. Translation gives CASSYLTGDLHNEQFF.

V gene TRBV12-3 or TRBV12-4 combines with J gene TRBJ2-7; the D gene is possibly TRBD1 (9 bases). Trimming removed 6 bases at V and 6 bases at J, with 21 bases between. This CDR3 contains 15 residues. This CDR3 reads CASSGGETGGFEQYF. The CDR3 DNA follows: TGTGCCAGCAGCGGGGGGGAGACAGGGGGATTCGAGCAGTACTTC.

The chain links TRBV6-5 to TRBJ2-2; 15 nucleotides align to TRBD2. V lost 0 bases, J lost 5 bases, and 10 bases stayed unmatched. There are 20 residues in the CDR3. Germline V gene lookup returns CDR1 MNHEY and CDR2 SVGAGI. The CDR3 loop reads CASSYSSGLAGGPGTGELFF. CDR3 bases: TGTGCCAGCAGTTACTCATCCGGACTAGCGGGGGGGCCGGGGACCGGGGAGCTGTTTTTT.

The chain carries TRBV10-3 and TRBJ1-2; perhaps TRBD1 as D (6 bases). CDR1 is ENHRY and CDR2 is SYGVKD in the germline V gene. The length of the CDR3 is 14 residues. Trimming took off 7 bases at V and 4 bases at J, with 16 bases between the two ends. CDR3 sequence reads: CAINLDSPFYGYTF. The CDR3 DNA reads TGTGCCATCAACTTGGACAGCCCCTTCTATGGCTACACCTTC.

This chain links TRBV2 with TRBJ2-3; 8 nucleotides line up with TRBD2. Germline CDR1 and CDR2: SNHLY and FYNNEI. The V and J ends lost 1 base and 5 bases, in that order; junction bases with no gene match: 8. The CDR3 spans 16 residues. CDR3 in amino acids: CASSEGERGSGDTQYF. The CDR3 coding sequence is TGTGCCAGCAGTGAAGGGGAGCGGGGGTCAGGAGATACGCAGTATTTT.

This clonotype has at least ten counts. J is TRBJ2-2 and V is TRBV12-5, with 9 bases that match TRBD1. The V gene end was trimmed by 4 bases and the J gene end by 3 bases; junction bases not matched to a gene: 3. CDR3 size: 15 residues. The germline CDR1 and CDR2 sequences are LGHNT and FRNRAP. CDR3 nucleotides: TGTGCTAGTGGTTGGACAGGGGATGACACCGGGGAGCTGTTTTTT. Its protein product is CASGWTGDDTGELFF.

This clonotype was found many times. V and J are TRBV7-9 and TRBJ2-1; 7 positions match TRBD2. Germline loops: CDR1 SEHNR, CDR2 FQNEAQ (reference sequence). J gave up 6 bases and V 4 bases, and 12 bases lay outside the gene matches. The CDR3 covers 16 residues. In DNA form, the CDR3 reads TGTGCCAGCAGCTCCACTAGCGCCAGCCCGGGCAATGAGCAGTTCTTC. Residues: CASSSTSASPGNEQFF.

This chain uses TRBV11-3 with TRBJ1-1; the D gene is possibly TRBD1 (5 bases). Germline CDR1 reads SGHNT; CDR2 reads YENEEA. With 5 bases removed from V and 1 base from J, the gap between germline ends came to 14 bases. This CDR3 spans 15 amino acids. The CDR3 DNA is TGTGCCAGCAGCGGCCGCGTAGGGGCGAACACTGAAGCTTTCTTT. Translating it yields CASSGRVGANTEAFF.

The CDR3 sequence is CASSMGQGLYEQFF. The CDR3 coding sequence is TGTGCCAGTAGTATGGGACAGGGGCTCTATGAGCAGTTCTTC. The chain couples TRBV19 to TRBJ2-1, with 10 bases lining up with TRBD1. The V and J ends lost 3 bases and 8 bases, in that order; junction bases with no gene match: 4. This CDR3 comprises 14 residues. In germline, CDR1 is LNHDA, CDR2 SQIVND (reference sequence).

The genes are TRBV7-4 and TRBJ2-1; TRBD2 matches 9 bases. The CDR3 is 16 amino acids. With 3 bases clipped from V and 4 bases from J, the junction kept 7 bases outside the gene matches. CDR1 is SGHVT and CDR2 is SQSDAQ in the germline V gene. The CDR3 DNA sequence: TGTGCCAGCAGCTTGGGACTAGCCTCCCTGTACAATGAGCAGTTCTTC. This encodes CASSLGLASLYNEQFF.

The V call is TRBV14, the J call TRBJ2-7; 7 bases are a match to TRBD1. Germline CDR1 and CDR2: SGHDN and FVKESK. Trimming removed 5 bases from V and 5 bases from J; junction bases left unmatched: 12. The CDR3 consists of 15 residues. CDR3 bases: TGTGCCAGCAGCAACAAACAGGGGCTAGTAGACGAGCAGTACTTC. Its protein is CASSNKQGLVDEQYF.

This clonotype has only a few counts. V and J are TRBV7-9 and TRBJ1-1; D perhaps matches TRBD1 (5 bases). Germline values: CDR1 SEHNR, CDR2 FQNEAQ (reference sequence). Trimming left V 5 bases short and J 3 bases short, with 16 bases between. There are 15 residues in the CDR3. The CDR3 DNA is TGTGCCAGCAGCCCCCAGGGAGATTTTGACACTGAAGCTTTCTTT. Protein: CASSPQGDFDTEAFF.

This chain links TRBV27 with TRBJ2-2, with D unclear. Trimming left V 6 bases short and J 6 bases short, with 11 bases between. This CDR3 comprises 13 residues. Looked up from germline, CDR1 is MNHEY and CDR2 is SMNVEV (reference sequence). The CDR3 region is CASRPDGAGELFF. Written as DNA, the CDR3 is TGTGCCAGCAGACCAGATGGGGCCGGGGAGCTGTTTTTT.

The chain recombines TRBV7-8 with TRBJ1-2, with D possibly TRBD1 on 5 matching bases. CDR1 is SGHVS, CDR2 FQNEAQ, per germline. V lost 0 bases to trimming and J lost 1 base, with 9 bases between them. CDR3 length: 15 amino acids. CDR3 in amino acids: CASSLARTFNYGYTF. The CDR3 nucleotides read TGTGCCAGCAGCTTAGCTCGGACATTTAACTATGGCTACACCTTC.

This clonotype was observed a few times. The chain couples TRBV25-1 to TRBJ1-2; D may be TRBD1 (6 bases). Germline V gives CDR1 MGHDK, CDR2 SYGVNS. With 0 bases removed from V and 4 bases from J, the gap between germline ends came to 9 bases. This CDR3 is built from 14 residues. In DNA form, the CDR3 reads TGTGCCAGCAGTGAATATCCGGACAGCTATGGCTACACCTTC. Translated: CASSEYPDSYGYTF.

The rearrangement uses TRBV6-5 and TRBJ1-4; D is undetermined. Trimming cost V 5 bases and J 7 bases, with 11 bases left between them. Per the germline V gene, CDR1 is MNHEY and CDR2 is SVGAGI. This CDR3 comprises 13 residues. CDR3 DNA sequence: TGTGCCAGCAGTCTAGGGTCGAGTGAAAAACTGTTTTTT. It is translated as CASSLGSSEKLFF.

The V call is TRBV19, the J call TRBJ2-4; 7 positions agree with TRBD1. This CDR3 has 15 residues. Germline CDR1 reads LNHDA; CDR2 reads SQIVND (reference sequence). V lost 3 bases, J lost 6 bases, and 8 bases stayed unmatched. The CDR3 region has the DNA TGTGCCAGTAGTATGAACAGGGGCGCGGGAAACATTCAGTACTTC. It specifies CASSMNRGAGNIQYF.

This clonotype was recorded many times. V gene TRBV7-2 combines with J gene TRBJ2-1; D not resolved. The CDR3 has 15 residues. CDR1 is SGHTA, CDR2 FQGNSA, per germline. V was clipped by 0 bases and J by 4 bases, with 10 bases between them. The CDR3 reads CASSLALGNYNEQFF. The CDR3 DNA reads TGTGCCAGCAGCTTAGCGCTAGGGAATTACAATGAGCAGTTCTTC.

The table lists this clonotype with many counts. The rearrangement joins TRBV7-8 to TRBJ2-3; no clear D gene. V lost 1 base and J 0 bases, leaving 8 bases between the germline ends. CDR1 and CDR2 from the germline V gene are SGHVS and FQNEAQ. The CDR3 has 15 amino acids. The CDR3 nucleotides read TGTGCCAGCAGCTTAGAGCCCCCTAGCACAGATACGCAGTATTTT. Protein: CASSLEPPSTDTQYF.

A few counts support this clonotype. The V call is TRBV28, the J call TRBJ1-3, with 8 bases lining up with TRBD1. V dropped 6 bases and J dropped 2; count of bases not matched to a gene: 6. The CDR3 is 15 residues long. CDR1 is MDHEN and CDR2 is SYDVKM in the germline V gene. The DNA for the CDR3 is TGTGCCAGCAGCGTAGACAGGGGCGCTGGAAACACCATATATTTT. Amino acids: CASSVDRGAGNTIYF.

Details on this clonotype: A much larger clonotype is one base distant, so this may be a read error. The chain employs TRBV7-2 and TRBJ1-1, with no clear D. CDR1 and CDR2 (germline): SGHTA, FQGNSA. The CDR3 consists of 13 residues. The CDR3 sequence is CASNLPVVTEAFF. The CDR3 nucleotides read TGTGCCAGCAACTTACCCGTTGTCACTGAAGCTTTCTTT. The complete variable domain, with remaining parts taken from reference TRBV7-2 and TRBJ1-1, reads GAGVSQSPSNKVTEKGKDVELRCDPISGHTALYWYRQSLGQGLEFLIYFQGNSAPDKSGLPSDRFSAERTGGSVSTLTIQRTQQEDSAVYLCASNLPVVTEAFFGQGTRLTVV.

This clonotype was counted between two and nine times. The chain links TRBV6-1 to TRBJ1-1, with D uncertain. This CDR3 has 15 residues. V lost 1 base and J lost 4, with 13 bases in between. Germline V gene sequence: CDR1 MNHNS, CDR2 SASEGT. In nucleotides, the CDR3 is TGTGCCAGCAGTGAAGTGGTGGTACAGAGCACTGAAGCTTTCTTT. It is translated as CASSEVVVQSTEAFF.